This record covers a single T cell receptor beta chain. What it recognizes is unknown. At one end, the junction sequence differs from germline, possibly due to a read error. TCRdb's copy holds only in-frame clones and misses some; the assay was immunoSEQ multiplex PCR. This sample carries about 47,000 clones, around 94% of them seen once, and the ten largest clones take around 3%. The data originate from a study of T cells after posttransplantation cyclophosphamide. This CDR3 is 12 amino acids long. Looked up from germline, CDR1 is SGHVS and CDR2 is FQNEAQ. Whole-study results and caveats: Donor-recipient repertoire similarity was low at 1-2 months, rising over year one.

Peripheral blood was collected from the related graft donor on the marrow donation day. The rearrangement uses TRBV7-8 and TRBJ2-7, with TRBD1 matching 7 bases. The TCR sequence derives from a woman aged 45 to 65 in good health and a related stem cell transplant donor. Source material: PBMCs. CDR3 DNA: TGTGCCACCAGCGACAGGGCAAGCGAGCAGTACTTC. The encoded protein is CATSDRASEQYF.